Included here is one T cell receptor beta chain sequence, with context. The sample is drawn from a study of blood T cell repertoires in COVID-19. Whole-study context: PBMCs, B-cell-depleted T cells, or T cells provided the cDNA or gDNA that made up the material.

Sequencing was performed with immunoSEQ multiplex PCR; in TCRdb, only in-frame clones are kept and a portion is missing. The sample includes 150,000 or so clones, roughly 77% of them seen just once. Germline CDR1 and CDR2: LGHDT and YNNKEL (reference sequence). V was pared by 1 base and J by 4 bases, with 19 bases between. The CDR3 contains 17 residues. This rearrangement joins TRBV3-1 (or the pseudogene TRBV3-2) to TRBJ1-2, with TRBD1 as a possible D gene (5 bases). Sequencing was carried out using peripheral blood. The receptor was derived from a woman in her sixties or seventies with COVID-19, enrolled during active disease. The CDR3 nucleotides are TGTGCCAGCAGCCAAGCCTACTCAGGGAGGGGACCCTATGGCTACACCTTC. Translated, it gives CASSQAYSGRGPYGYTF.